These 9 T cell receptor beta chains originate from one sample sequenced in a study of T cell changes during pregnancy in multiple sclerosis. Measured with immunoSEQ multiplex PCR; TCRdb has only the in-frame clones, and not every one. This table holds about 70,000 clones, around 90% found once. The input for sequencing was CD4+ T cells from peripheral blood mononuclear cells, taken after pregnancy. All receptors come from a female donor with multiple sclerosis, enrolled in a pregnancy study.

This chain uses TRBV5-4 with TRBJ2-5, with 12 bases fitting TRBD2. This CDR3 region has 16 residues. With 0 bases clipped from V and 2 bases from J, the junction kept 2 bases outside the gene matches. The V gene's germline CDR1 is SGHNT and CDR2 YYREEE (reference sequence). The CDR3 DNA is TGTGCCAGCAGCTTGGGGCTAGCGGGAGGGCAAGAGACCCAGTACTTC. It codes for CASSLGLAGGQETQYF.

The chain combines TRBV27 with TRBJ2-3; a weak D match, TRBD2 (6 bases). The germline V gene has CDR1 MNHEY and CDR2 SMNVEV (reference sequence). V gave up 6 bases and J gave up 5 bases, with 15 bases separating them. There are 14 residues in the CDR3. In DNA form, the CDR3 reads TGTGCCAGCAGAATAGGGCGGGGCGGAGATACGCAGTATTTT. Protein: CASRIGRGGDTQYF.

This sequence joins TRBV10-2 and TRBJ2-7; D gene unclear. CDR1 is WSHSY and CDR2 is SAAADI in the germline V gene. The CDR3 consists of 15 residues. V was clipped by 8 bases and J by 0 bases, with 17 bases between them. The chain's CDR3 is CASSPNAEISYEQYF. For the CDR3, the DNA is TGCGCCAGCTCTCCCAACGCCGAGATCTCCTACGAGCAGTACTTC.

This chain links TRBV9 with TRBJ2-2; TRBD2 matches 9 bases. This CDR3 contains 17 residues. Germline assignment: CDR1 SGDLS and CDR2 YYNGEE. Losses at the gene ends were 1 base for V and 7 bases for J; bases not matched to a gene: 11. CDR3 nucleotides: TGTGCCAGCAGCGTACTGCCCAGCGGGAGGTTCGGCGGGGAGCTGTTTTTT. Amino acids: CASSVLPSGRFGGELFF.

The chain joins TRBV19 to TRBJ2-3, with TRBD2 matching 8 bases. V shed 7 bases, J shed 1 base, and the junction held 4 bases outside the gene matches. The germline V gene has CDR1 LNHDA and CDR2 SQIVND (reference sequence). This CDR3 comprises 14 residues. The CDR3 sequence: CASTSGLGTDTQYF. As DNA, the CDR3 is TGTGCCAGTACCTCGGGACTAGGCACAGATACGCAGTATTTT.

The CDR3 DNA reads TGTGCCAGCGGCGGGCAAACAGGGGAAAAACTGTTTTTT. Translation: CASGGQTGEKLFF. V gene TRBV5-4 combines with J gene TRBJ1-4, with a tentative D call TRBD1 (6 bases). From germline, CDR1 is SGHNT and CDR2 YYREEE (reference sequence). The CDR3 has 13 amino acids. Trimming removed 7 bases at V and 8 bases at J, with 15 bases between.

The chain carries TRBV15 and TRBJ2-7; 9 bases are shared with TRBD1. The ends lost 3 bases at V and 4 bases at J; junction bases unmatched: 7. The CDR3 runs 15 residues. Germline assignment: CDR1 LNHNV and CDR2 YYDKDF (reference sequence). CDR3: CATSRSPGQGYEQYF. The CDR3 nucleotides are TGTGCCACCAGCAGGTCTCCGGGACAGGGATACGAGCAGTACTTC.

The chain couples TRBV2 to TRBJ2-5; 11 nucleotides align to TRBD2. The V gene end was trimmed by 4 bases and the J gene end by 4 bases; junction bases not matched to a gene: 11. Germline V gene lookup returns CDR1 SNHLY and CDR2 FYNNEI. The CDR3 totals 17 residues. CDR3 nucleotide sequence: TGTGCCAGCAGTGTACAACGAACTACTAGCGGGAGAGAGACCCAGTACTTC. It codes for CASSVQRTTSGRETQYF.

This sequence joins TRBV6-5 and TRBJ1-5, with 11 bases aligning to TRBD1. This CDR3 region has 14 residues. Germline trimming cut 6 bases from V and 9 bases from J; bases unmatched to any gene: 7. CDR1 and CDR2 from the germline V gene are MNHEY and SVGAGI. The CDR3 is CASSPDRGRRPQHF. The CDR3 DNA reads TGTGCCAGCAGCCCGGACAGGGGGCGCAGGCCCCAGCATTTT.